Below, 22 T cell receptor beta chains from the same sample are listed, as sequenced in a study of CD8+ T cells in alopecia areata. The treatment here: oral pan-JAK inhibitor, 5-10 mg twice daily. Sequencing used cDNA as its template, made by extracting RNA and reverse transcribing it. Sequenced by immunoSEQ multiplex PCR; TCRdb stores in-frame clones only, minus some. Here the sample spans 95,000 to 100,000 clones, roughly 60% being singletons. The input for sequencing was CD8+ T cells sorted from blood, taken at approximately week 60, from a patient treated with tofacitinib. The receptors were sampled from a human donor with alopecia areata.

V is TRBV6-5 and J is TRBJ2-7, with a possible D match to TRBD2 (6 bases). The CDR3 covers 14 residues. Looked up from germline, CDR1 is MNHEY and CDR2 is SVGAGI. V was shortened by 6 bases and J by 4 bases, with 16 bases between the two germline ends. The CDR3 DNA reads as TGTGCCAGCAGAACCCCGGGGAGGTCGTACGAGCAGTACTTC. It encodes CASRTPGRSYEQYF.

This chain links TRBV11-2 with TRBJ2-1; no definite D call. V was clipped by 3 bases and J by 5 bases, with 8 bases between them. The CDR3 loop spans 13 amino acids. Germline V gene sequence: CDR1 SGHAT, CDR2 FQNNGV. CDR3 amino acids: CASSFESHNEQFF. CDR3 coding DNA: TGTGCCAGCAGCTTTGAGTCCCACAATGAGCAGTTCTTC.

The gene calls are TRBV29-1 and TRBJ1-2; D uncertain. In germline, CDR1 is SQVTM, CDR2 ANQGSEA. Deletions cut 4 bases from V and 5 bases from J, with 8 bases between. The CDR3 runs 11 residues. Written as DNA, the CDR3 is TGCAGCGTTGTGGCAGTTTATGGCTACACCTTC. It encodes CSVVAVYGYTF. The full variable domain, with the rest looked up from reference TRBV29-1 and TRBJ1-2, is SAVISQKPSRDICQRGTSLTIQCQVDSQVTMMFWYRQQPGQSLTLIATANQGSEATYESGFVIDKFPISRPNLTFSTLTVSNMSPEDSSIYLCSVVAVYGYTFGSGTRLTVV.

In DNA form, the CDR3 reads TGCGCCAGCAGCTCCCCCCTGACTTTGGGGGACCCTTTGTCTGTCGAGCAGTACTTC. This gives the protein CASSSPLTLGDPLSVEQYF. This chain uses TRBV5-1 with TRBJ2-7, with D perhaps being TRBD1 or TRBD2 (5 bases each). Trimming took 3 bases from V and 6 from J, leaving 31 bases between them. Germline CDR1 is SGHRS and CDR2 is YFSETQ. The CDR3 extends over 19 amino acids.

In this sample, this clone turned up a few times. The rearrangement links TRBV5-1 to TRBJ2-7; possibly TRBD1 for D (5 bases). The V and J ends lost 5 bases and 5 bases respectively, with 11 bases between them. Per germline, CDR1 SGHRS and CDR2 YFSETQ. This CDR3 region has 12 residues. This CDR3 reads CASRWQGDEQYF. Written as DNA, the CDR3 is TGCGCCAGCAGATGGCAGGGCGACGAGCAGTACTTC.

For the CDR3, the DNA is TGTGCCAGCAGGGAGTTCTCTGGAAACACCATATATTTT. This translates into CASREFSGNTIYF. V and J are TRBV4-2 and TRBJ1-3; the D is unclear. Germline V gene data show CDR1 as LGHNA and CDR2 as YNFKEQ. Trimming stripped 6 bases from V and 0 bases from J, with 6 bases between. The CDR3 sequence is 13 residues long.

This clone has only one observation. One end of the junction varies from germline; a read error may be responsible. The chain is built from TRBV2 and TRBJ2-7, with 9 bases fitting TRBD2. There are 15 residues in the CDR3. CDR1 SNHLY and CDR2 FYNNEI come from the germline V gene. The CDR3 loop reads CASREAGGRGYEQYF. The CDR3 DNA sequence: TGTGCCAGCAGAGAAGCGGGGGGACGGGGATACGAGCAGTACTTC. The full variable domain, completed using reference TRBV2 and TRBJ2-7, is EPEVTQTPSHQVTQMGQEVILRCVPISNHLYFYWYRQILGQKVEFLVSFYNNEISEKSEIFDDQFSVERPDGSNFTLKIRSTKLEDSAMYFCASREAGGRGYEQYFGPGTRLTVT.

This clone was seen a few times. The V call is TRBV6-5, the J call TRBJ2-7; 9 positions agree with TRBD1. The CDR3 is 16 residues long. After removal of 0 bases from V and 5 bases from J, the junction contained 8 bases not matched to a gene. Germline V gene sequence: CDR1 MNHEY, CDR2 SVGAGI. This CDR3 reads CASSYSRGTGTDEQYF. In DNA, the CDR3 is TGTGCCAGCAGTTACTCGAGGGGGACAGGGACGGACGAGCAGTACTTC.

The chain carries TRBV4-1 and TRBJ2-5; D may be TRBD1 (5 bases). V was shortened by 4 bases and J by 5 bases, with 20 bases between the two germline ends. In germline, CDR1 is MGHRA, CDR2 YSYEKL. CDR3 length: 16 residues. The CDR3: CASSLLSGLPGETQYF. As DNA, the CDR3 is TGCGCCAGCAGCCTCCTGAGTGGCCTCCCAGGGGAGACCCAGTACTTC.

The chain has TRBV27 and TRBJ2-7; 11 positions agree with TRBD1. This CDR3 contains 14 residues. The V gene end was trimmed by 5 bases and the J gene end by 3 bases; junction bases not matched to a gene: 3. The germline gives CDR1 MNHEY, CDR2 SMNVEV (reference sequence). The CDR3 here is CASSTGTGGYEQYF. In DNA form, the CDR3 reads TGTGCCAGCAGTACCGGGACAGGGGGCTACGAGCAGTACTTC.

CDR3 protein: CASSQVQGPEAFF. In nucleotides, the CDR3 is TGCGCCAGCAGCCAAGTCCAGGGCCCTGAAGCTTTCTTT. The chain employs TRBV4-1 and TRBJ1-1; weak D call: TRBD1 (5 bases). V was cut by 1 base and J by 6 bases, with 9 bases left in between. CDR1 and CDR2 from the germline V gene are MGHRA and YSYEKL. This CDR3 contains 13 residues.

This clone occurred a few times. J is TRBJ2-3 and V is TRBV30; D gene uncertain. The CDR3 spans 15 residues. V was shortened by 4 bases and J by 0 bases, with 14 bases between the two germline ends. Germline CDR1 and CDR2: GTSNPN and SVGIG (reference sequence). The CDR3 DNA sequence: TGTGCCTGGACCCCCGGGCCCGGGAGCACAGATACGCAGTATTTT. Translation gives CAWTPGPGSTDTQYF. The complete variable domain, with remaining parts taken from reference TRBV30 and TRBJ2-3, reads SQTIHQWPATLVQPVGSPLSLECTVEGTSNPNLYWYRQAAGRGLQLLFYSVGIGQISSEVPQNLSASRPQDRQFILSSKKLLLSDSGFYLCAWTPGPGSTDTQYFGPGTRLTVL.

The genes are TRBV29-1 and TRBJ1-2; no definite D call. CDR1 is SQVTM and CDR2 is ANQGSEA in the germline V gene. The CDR3 extends over 13 amino acids. V was shortened by 4 bases and J by 2 bases, with 11 bases between the two germline ends. The CDR3 loop is CSVAGRKNYGYTF. CDR3 DNA: TGCAGCGTTGCGGGCAGGAAGAACTATGGCTACACCTTC. The whole variable domain, remainder taken from reference TRBV29-1 and TRBJ1-2, is SAVISQKPSRDICQRGTSLTIQCQVDSQVTMMFWYRQQPGQSLTLIATANQGSEATYESGFVIDKFPISRPNLTFSTLTVSNMSPEDSSIYLCSVAGRKNYGYTFGSGTRLTVV.

CDR3 protein: CASRDGLSGNTIYF. The CDR3 DNA reads TGTGCCAGCAGGGACGGCCTCTCTGGAAACACCATATATTTT. The chain combines TRBV5-6 with TRBJ1-3; D is unresolved. Looked up from germline, CDR1 is SGHDT and CDR2 is YYEEEE. Trimming stripped 5 bases from V and 0 bases from J, with 9 bases between. The CDR3 runs to 14 residues.

In this sample, this clone turned up a few times. The rearrangement links TRBV6-1 to TRBJ2-1; D is uncertain. Trimming pared 8 bases from V and 8 bases from J, leaving 10 bases between. CDR1 is MNHNS, CDR2 SASEGT, per germline. The CDR3 consists of 11 residues. CDR3 residues: CASRLWDEQFF. CDR3 in DNA: TGTGCCAGCCGACTGTGGGATGAGCAGTTCTTC.

The chain uses TRBV18 and TRBJ2-1; TRBD1 matches 9 bases. In germline, CDR1 is KGHSH, CDR2 LQKENI. The junction had 5 bases not matched to a gene; V was cut back by 2 bases and J by 3 bases. The CDR3 runs 16 residues. CDR3 DNA: TGTGCCAGCTCACCATCCGGGACAGGGTACTACAATGAGCAGTTCTTC. Protein product: CASSPSGTGYYNEQFF.

This chain uses TRBV7-6 with TRBJ2-7; D not resolved. The ends were cut back, 0 bases at V and 2 bases at J, with 5 bases in the middle. The CDR3 is 13 residues long. Germline CDR1 is SGHVS and CDR2 is FNYEAQ. The CDR3 reads CASSLAVAYEQYF. For the CDR3, the DNA is TGTGCCAGCAGCTTAGCGGTAGCCTACGAGCAGTACTTC.

The sample holds a few counts of this clone. V gene TRBV4-2 combines with J gene TRBJ2-1; 7 bases match TRBD2. With V trimmed by 4 bases and J by 1 base, 7 bases remained unmatched. CDR3 length: 16 amino acids. Germline V lookup: CDR1 LGHNA, CDR2 YNFKEQ. CDR3 nucleotide sequence: TGTGCCAGCAGCCCTCGTGGGACTACGTCCTACAATGAGCAGTTCTTC. Its translation: CASSPRGTTSYNEQFF.

This chain connects TRBV6-6 to TRBJ2-3; 7 nucleotides agree with TRBD1. V was pared by 4 bases and J by 5 bases, with 9 bases of the junction left unmatched. The CDR3 loop spans 15 amino acids. In germline, CDR1 is MNHNY, CDR2 SVGAGI (reference sequence). CDR3 amino acids: CASSSKQGTRDTQYF. DNA of the CDR3: TGTGCCAGCAGTTCCAAACAGGGGACACGAGATACGCAGTATTTT.

The chain is built from TRBV5-1 and TRBJ2-3; no firm D call. The length of the CDR3 is 14 residues. The V end was cut by 0 bases, the J end by 6 bases, with 11 bases between. Germline CDR1 is SGHRS and CDR2 is YFSETQ. The DNA for the CDR3 is TGCGCCAGCAGCTTGGCGCTAAAGAGGGATACGCAGTATTTT. This encodes CASSLALKRDTQYF.

This clone was recorded once. The chain uses TRBV7-9 and TRBJ2-2; TRBD2 matches 7 bases. CDR1 is SEHNR and CDR2 is FQNEAQ in the germline V gene (reference sequence). The CDR3 has 16 residues. The junction had 10 bases not matched to a gene; V was cut back by 3 bases and J by 6 bases. The CDR3 loop reads CASSFGTSGASGELFF. The CDR3 nucleotides read TGTGCCAGCAGCTTTGGTACCAGCGGGGCTTCCGGGGAGCTGTTTTTT.

This sequence joins TRBV2 and TRBJ1-1; the D gene is possibly TRBD1 (6 bases). Germline V gene sequence: CDR1 SNHLY, CDR2 FYNNEI. V was shortened by 2 bases and J by 5 bases, with 12 bases between the two germline ends. The CDR3 sequence is 14 residues long. CDR3 in DNA: TGTGCCAGCAGTGAATATCGGACAGCAACTGAAGCTTTCTTT. Translating it yields CASSEYRTATEAFF.